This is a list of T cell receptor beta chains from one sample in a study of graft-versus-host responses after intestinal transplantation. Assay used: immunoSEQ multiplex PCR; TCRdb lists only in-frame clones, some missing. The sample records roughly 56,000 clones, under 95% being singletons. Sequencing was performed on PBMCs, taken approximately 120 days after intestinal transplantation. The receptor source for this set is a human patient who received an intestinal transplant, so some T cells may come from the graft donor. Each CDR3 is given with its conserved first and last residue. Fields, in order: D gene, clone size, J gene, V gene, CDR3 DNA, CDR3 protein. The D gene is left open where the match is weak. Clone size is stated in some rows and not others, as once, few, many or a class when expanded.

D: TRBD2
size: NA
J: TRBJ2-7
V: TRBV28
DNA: TGTGCCAGCAGTCCGACTAGCGGGAGTTACGAGCAGTACTTC
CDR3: CASSPTSGSYEQYF

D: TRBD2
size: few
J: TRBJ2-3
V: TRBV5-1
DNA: TGCGCCAGCAGCGGGGCGGCGGGGGGGGTAGGAGATACGCAGTATTTT
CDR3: CASSGAAGGVGDTQYF

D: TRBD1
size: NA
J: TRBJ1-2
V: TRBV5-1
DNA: TGCGCCAGCAGCTTGGGACCGGGACAGTCTCGCGGCTACACCTTC
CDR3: CASSLGPGQSRGYTF

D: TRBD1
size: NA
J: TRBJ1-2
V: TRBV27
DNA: TGTGCCAGCAGGGGAGGGACAGGGAACGGCTACACCTTC
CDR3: CASRGGTGNGYTF

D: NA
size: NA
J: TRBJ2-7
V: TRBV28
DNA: TGTGCCAGCAGTTTGAGTACGGGAGCCTACGAGCAGTACTTC
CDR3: CASSLSTGAYEQYF

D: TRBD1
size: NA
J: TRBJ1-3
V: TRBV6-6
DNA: TGTGCCAGCAGCCAGACAGGGCCCCCTACCACCATATATTTT
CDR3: CASSQTGPPTTIYF

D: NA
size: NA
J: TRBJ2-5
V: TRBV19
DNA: TGTGCCAGTAGTATATATGGAACGGAGACCCAGTACTTC
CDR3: CASSIYGTETQYF

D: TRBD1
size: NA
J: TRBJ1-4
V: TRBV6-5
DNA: TGTGCCAGCAGTTACTCCCCAGGGGGCATCGAAAAACTGTTTTTT
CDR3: CASSYSPGGIEKLFF

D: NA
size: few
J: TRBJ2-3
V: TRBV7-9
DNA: TGTGCCAGCAGCTTATTTAGCCCAGATACGCAGTATTTT
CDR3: CASSLFSPDTQYF

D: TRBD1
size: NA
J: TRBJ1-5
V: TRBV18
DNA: TGTGCCAGCTCGGGGACAGGCAATCAGCCCCAGCATTTT
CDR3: CASSGTGNQPQHF

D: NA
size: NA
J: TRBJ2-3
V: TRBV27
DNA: TGTGCCAGCAGTTTATCCAGGGGATCTGATACGCAGTATTTT
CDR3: CASSLSRGSDTQYF

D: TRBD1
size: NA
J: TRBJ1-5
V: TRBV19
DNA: TGTGCCAGTACCCCCAGAGGACAGGGCAATCAGCCCCAGCATTTT
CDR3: CASTPRGQGNQPQHF

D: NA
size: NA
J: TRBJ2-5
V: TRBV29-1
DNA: TGCAGCGTTGAGAGCGGTCAAGAGACCCAGTACTTC
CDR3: CSVESGQETQYF

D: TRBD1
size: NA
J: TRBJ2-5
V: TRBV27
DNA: TGTGCCAGCGGATACAGGGGATTGGAGACCCAGTACTTC
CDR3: CASGYRGLETQYF

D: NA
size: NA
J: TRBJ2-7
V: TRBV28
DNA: TGTGCCAGCAGACTAGACGGGCCCTACGAGCAGTACTTC
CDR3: CASRLDGPYEQYF

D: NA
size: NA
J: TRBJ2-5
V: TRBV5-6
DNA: TGTGCCAGCAGCGCGGGACCCCGGGGGGAGACCCAGTACTTC
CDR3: CASSAGPRGETQYF

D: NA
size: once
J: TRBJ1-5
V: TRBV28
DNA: TGTGCCAGCAGTTTATGGGGAGGTTGGGGAATATATAGCAACCAGCCCCAGCATTTT
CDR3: CASSLWGGWGIYSNQPQHF

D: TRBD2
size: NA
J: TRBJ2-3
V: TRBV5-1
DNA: TGCGCCAGCAGCGCCACTAGCGGGACGGATACGCAGTATTTT
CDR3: CASSATSGTDTQYF

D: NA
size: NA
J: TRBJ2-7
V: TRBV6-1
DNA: TGTGCCAGCAGTGAATACGAGCAGTACTTC
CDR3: CASSEYEQYF

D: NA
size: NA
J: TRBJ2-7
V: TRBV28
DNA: TGTGCCAGCAATGCTATGGAGAAAGCCAGCTCCTACGAGCAGTACTTC
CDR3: CASNAMEKASSYEQYF

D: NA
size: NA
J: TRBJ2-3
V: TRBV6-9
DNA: TGTGCCAGCAGTGATCAGCACCGGGATACGCAGTATTTT
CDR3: CASSDQHRDTQYF

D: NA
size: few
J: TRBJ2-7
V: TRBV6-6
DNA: TGTGCCAGCACCTCGGGACCCGACTCCTACGAGCAGTACTTC
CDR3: CASTSGPDSYEQYF

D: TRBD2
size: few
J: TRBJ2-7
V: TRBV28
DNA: TGTGCCAGCAGTAATGGACTAGCGCGATCCTACGAGCAGTACTTC
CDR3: CASSNGLARSYEQYF

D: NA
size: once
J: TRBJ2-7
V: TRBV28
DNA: TGTGCCAGCAGGGGAGTGGCGGGGCAGTACTTC
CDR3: CASRGVAGQYF

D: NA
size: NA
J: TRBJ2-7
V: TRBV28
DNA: TGTGCCAGCAGTTTATCGGGACATCCCTACGAGCAGTACTTC
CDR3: CASSLSGHPYEQYF

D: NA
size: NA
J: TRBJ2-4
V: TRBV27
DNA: TGTGCCAGCAGTACGAGCACCCCTCTAGCCAAAAACATTCAGTACTTC
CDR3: CASSTSTPLAKNIQYF

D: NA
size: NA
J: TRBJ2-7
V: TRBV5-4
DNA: TGTGCCAGCAGCTTGGTGGGCAGGGGGGATTACGAGCAGTACTTC
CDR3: CASSLVGRGDYEQYF

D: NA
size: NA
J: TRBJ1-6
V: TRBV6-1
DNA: TGTGCCAGCAGTGAAATGGGGCAGAATAATTCACCCCTCCACTTT
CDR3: CASSEMGQNNSPLHF

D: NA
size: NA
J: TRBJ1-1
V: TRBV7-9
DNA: TGTGCCAGCAGCTTAGGATCGGGGTACAGAGGGGAAGCTTTCTTT
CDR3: CASSLGSGYRGEAFF

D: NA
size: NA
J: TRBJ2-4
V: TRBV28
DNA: TGTGCCAGCAGTTTGGAAGTGTTAGCCAAAAACATTCAGTACTTC
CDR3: CASSLEVLAKNIQYF